Below, 22 T cell receptor beta chains from the same sample are listed, as sequenced in a study of T cells in Graves' hyperthyroidism and ophthalmopathy. Template material for amplifying TCR beta CDR3 regions consisted of RNA transcripts. RT-PCR in the first round (using the HTBI primer set) targeted the TCR CDR3. Using its own MiXCR run on the multiplex PCR reads, TCRdb lists one record per CDR3 protein. Counted here are under 450,000 distinct CDR3 sequences, approximately 14% occurring once; the ten biggest clones make up 12% to 15%. The source material was blood. These receptors came from a woman between 18 and 30 years old with Graves' hyperthyroidism.

This clonotype has ten or more counts. The rearrangement joins TRBV28 to TRBJ2-5; the D is unclear. The V end lost 6 bases, the J end lost 4 bases, and 18 bases lay between the germline ends. From germline, CDR1 is MDHEN and CDR2 SYDVKM. CDR3 length equals 15 residues. The CDR3, as DNA: TGTGCCAGCAGCCTAGGCGGAATGGTTCGAGAGACCCAGTACTTC. As protein: CASSLGGMVRETQYF.

In its sample, this clonotype was seen many times. The chain combines TRBV3-1 with TRBJ2-7; D may be TRBD2 (6 bases). The CDR3 runs to 15 residues. V was shortened by 6 bases and J by 4 bases, with 19 bases between the two germline ends. Germline CDR1 reads LGHDT; CDR2 reads YNNKEL (reference sequence). The CDR3 loop is CASSRNAAGRYEQYF. CDR3 DNA sequence: TGTGCCAGCAGTAGAAATGCCGCGGGGCGGTACGAGCAGTACTTC.

This clonotype was seen at least ten times. V is TRBV7-9 and J is TRBJ2-1; D may match TRBD1 or TRBD2 (5 bases each). This CDR3 region has 15 residues. Germline CDR1 SEHNR, CDR2 FQNEAQ (reference sequence). V lost 4 bases, J lost 7 bases, and 17 bases lay in between. The CDR3 region has the DNA TGTGCCAGCAGCTCTTGGCCGGGGCCTTCGAATGAGCAGTTCTTC. Translation: CASSSWPGPSNEQFF.

Concerning this clonotype: This may be a read error: a much more frequent sequence differs by one nucleotide. The chain uses TRBV12-3 or TRBV12-4 and TRBJ1-2, with a possible D match to TRBD1 (5 bases). V was cut by 5 bases and J by 3 bases, with 16 bases left in between. CDR3 length: 15 residues. CDR3 bases: TGTGCCAGCAGTGAAGGGGCAGGGTGGGACTATGGCTACACCTTC. Encoded protein: CASSEGAGWDYGYTF.

As to this clonotype: A junction boundary mismatches the germline segment, possibly from a read error. The J gene is TRBJ2-3, the V gene TRBV7-6; 10 bases are shared with TRBD2. The CDR3 is 21 residues long. Germline CDR1 SGHVS, CDR2 FNYEAQ. As DNA, the CDR3 is TGTGCCAGCAGCTTAGAGTTAGCGGGGGGACCAGAAACTAGACACACAGTTACGCAGTATTTT. As protein: CASSLELAGGPETRHTVTQYF.

The V and J genes are TRBV6-8 and TRBJ2-7, with D unresolved. This CDR3 contains 11 residues. The germline gives CDR1 MNHGY, CDR2 SAAAGT. Trimming removed 2 bases at V and 6 bases at J, with 5 bases between. CDR3 loop: CASSYRIEQYF. The CDR3 DNA follows: TGTGCCAGCAGTTACAGGATCGAGCAGTACTTC.

This clonotype was counted at least ten times. The chain employs TRBV27 and TRBJ2-7, with D unresolved. The CDR3 extends over 14 amino acids. Germline assignment: CDR1 MNHEY and CDR2 SMNVEV (reference sequence). The ends were cut back, 4 bases at V and 0 bases at J, with 10 bases in the middle. The CDR3, as DNA: TGTGCCAGCAGTTACCGCGTAAACTCCTACGAGCAGTACTTC. It codes for CASSYRVNSYEQYF.

There are many counts of this clonotype. CDR3 nucleotides: TGTGCCAGCAGCCGGACAGACTATAATGAAAAACTGTTTTTT. Its protein is CASSRTDYNEKLFF. The chain recombines TRBV28 with TRBJ1-4; TRBD1 might be the D (6 bases). Trimming took 6 bases from V and 4 from J, leaving 12 bases between them. The germline V gene has CDR1 MDHEN and CDR2 SYDVKM. The CDR3 spans 14 residues.

V usage is TRBV10-2 and J usage is TRBJ2-1; D may correspond to TRBD1 or TRBD2 (5 bases each). Germline loops: CDR1 WSHSY, CDR2 SAAADI. The CDR3 contains 16 residues. Trimming took off 2 bases at V and 5 bases at J, with 16 bases between the two ends. The CDR3 DNA reads TGCGCCAGCAGTGAGGTCCGGGGCCGGCGCGACAATGAGCAGTTCTTC. It is translated as CASSEVRGRRDNEQFF.

In its sample, this clonotype was seen a few times. The chain uses TRBV6-2 or TRBV6-3 and TRBJ2-7, with D possibly being TRBD2 (5 bases). CDR3 length equals 16 residues. Germline lookup yields CDR1 MNHEY and CDR2 SVGEGT. The V gene lost 4 bases and the J gene lost 0 bases, with 16 bases spanning the gap. CDR3: CASSSLATGSSYEQYF. CDR3 bases: TGTGCCAGCAGTTCCTTGGCGACTGGGAGCTCCTACGAGCAGTACTTC.

This clonotype was counted a few times. CDR3 coding DNA: TGTGCCAGCAGCCCCTACAGGACTAGCGGACCCTACAATGAGCAGTTCTTC. Protein: CASSPYRTSGPYNEQFF. The V and J genes are TRBV11-2 and TRBJ2-1, with 10 bases lining up with TRBD2. Per germline, CDR1 SGHAT and CDR2 FQNNGV. This CDR3 contains 17 residues. The junction had 9 bases not matched to a gene; V was cut back by 5 bases and J by 2 bases.

This chain links TRBV13 with TRBJ1-6, with a weak D call TRBD1 (6 bases). The CDR3 sequence is 16 residues long. V gave up 0 bases and J gave up 9 bases, with 15 bases separating them. Germline CDR1 reads PRHDT; CDR2 reads FYEKMQ (reference sequence). This chain's CDR3 is CASSLGTGQKGSPLHF. The CDR3 nucleotides are TGTGCCAGCAGCTTAGGTACTGGACAGAAAGGTTCACCCCTCCACTTT.

The chain joins TRBV20-1 to TRBJ2-3; TRBD2 matches 11 bases. With 8 bases clipped from V and 4 bases from J, the junction kept 11 bases outside the gene matches. The CDR3 has 15 residues. Germline V lookup: CDR1 DFQATT, CDR2 SNEGSKA (reference sequence). The CDR3 loop reads CSFNGLAGGADTQYF. As DNA, the CDR3 is TGCAGTTTTAACGGGCTAGCGGGGGGCGCAGATACGCAGTATTTT.

This clonotype was seen at least ten times. The J gene is TRBJ1-5, the V gene TRBV2; the D is unclear. This CDR3 region has 19 residues. Germline assignment: CDR1 SNHLY and CDR2 FYNNEI. The V end was cut by 2 bases, the J end by 5 bases, with 25 bases between. The CDR3 bases are TGTGCCAGCAGTGAACTATTGTGGCAGACGTTGGTCGGGGATCAGCCCCAGCATTTT. Amino acid sequence: CASSELLWQTLVGDQPQHF.

Comments on this clonotype: This may stem from a read error, because a much larger clone lies one nucleotide away. V is TRBV28 and J is TRBJ1-3; D possibly corresponds to TRBD1 (6 bases). The CDR3 loop spans 15 amino acids. The V gene lost 6 bases and the J gene lost 0 bases, with 12 bases spanning the gap. Germline CDR1 MDHEN, CDR2 SYDVKM. The DNA for the CDR3 is TGTGCCAGCAGCGCGGGACACCGCTCTGGAAACACCATATATTTT. As protein: CASSAGHRSGNTIYF. Full variable domain (remainder filled in from reference TRBV28 and TRBJ1-3): DVKVTQSSRYLVKRTGEKVFLECVQDMDHENMFWYRQDPGLGLRLIYFSYDVKMKEKGDIPEGYSVSREKKERFSLILESASTNQTSMYLCASSAGHRSGNTIYFGEGSWLTVV.

This clonotype was counted at least ten times. V gene TRBV10-3 combines with J gene TRBJ1-6, with unresolved D. The CDR3 totals 16 residues. Germline CDR1 ENHRY, CDR2 SYGVKD. V shed 0 bases and J shed 0 bases, with 6 bases lying between them. The CDR3, as DNA: TGTGCCATCAGTGAGTCGCCGGGCTCCTATAATTCACCCCTCCACTTT. Amino acid sequence: CAISESPGSYNSPLHF.

Concerning this clonotype itself: A much larger clone differs from this one at a single base, so this may be a read error. The chain combines TRBV12-3 or TRBV12-4 with TRBJ1-4, with 7 nucleotides matching TRBD1. The CDR3 covers 17 residues. J gave up 4 bases and V 5 bases, and 13 bases lay outside the gene matches. DNA for the CDR3: TGTGCCAGCAGTCCCCCAGGGGGGGGGTTTGGTAATGAAAAACTGTTTTTT. Translated: CASSPPGGGFGNEKLFF.

The sample holds many counts of this clonotype. The V and J genes are TRBV28 and TRBJ1-3; D might be TRBD1 (5 bases). Germline CDR1 MDHEN, CDR2 SYDVKM. This CDR3 is 16 amino acids long. V lost 2 bases, J lost 0 bases, and 11 bases lay in between. The CDR3 loop is CASSLLLGDSGNTIYF. In DNA form, the CDR3 reads TGTGCCAGCAGTTTACTGTTAGGGGACTCTGGAAACACCATATATTTT. Together with reference TRBV28 and TRBJ1-3, the CDR3 gives the full variable domain: DVKVTQSSRYLVKRTGEKVFLECVQDMDHENMFWYRQDPGLGLRLIYFSYDVKMKEKGDIPEGYSVSREKKERFSLILESASTNQTSMYLCASSLLLGDSGNTIYFGEGSWLTVV.

Many counts were recorded for this clonotype. The V gene is TRBV5-4, the J gene TRBJ2-1; D is perhaps TRBD1 (6 bases). CDR1 is SGHNT, CDR2 YYREEE, per germline (reference sequence). The CDR3 covers 17 residues. V lost 1 base and J lost 2, with 16 bases in between. The CDR3: CASSLISVRQAYNEQFF. In nucleotides, the CDR3 is TGTGCCAGCAGCTTGATCTCGGTGCGACAGGCCTACAATGAGCAGTTCTTC.

This clonotype was observed a single time. This chain joins TRBV28 and TRBJ2-3, with 12 bases matching TRBD2. This CDR3 spans 20 amino acids. Germline-derived CDR1 and CDR2 are MDHEN and SYDVKM. V lost 4 bases and J lost 6; bases outside the gene matches: 20. CDR3 nucleotide sequence: TGTGCCAGCAGTTCTGCTTGGACTAGCGGGATATACTCCCGCCGCGATACGCAGTATTTT. Amino acids: CASSSAWTSGIYSRRDTQYF.

A remark on this clonotype: A much larger clone lies a single base off, so this may be a read error. The chain is built from TRBV20-1 and TRBJ1-2; 8 bases fit TRBD1. This CDR3 spans 12 amino acids. V shed 7 bases and J 8 bases; nucleotides not matched to a gene: 9. Germline V gene lookup returns CDR1 DFQATT and CDR2 SNEGSKA (reference sequence). CDR3 sequence (DNA): TGCAGTGTTACTACGACAGGGGTCGGCTACACCTTC. Its translation is CSVTTTGVGYTF.

This clonotype turned up a few times. A much bigger clone sits one base away, suggesting this may be a read error. The J gene is TRBJ2-1, the V gene TRBV3-1; D not certain. Between the trimmed V and J ends, which lost 1 base and 15 bases, there was a span of 16 bases. CDR1 and CDR2 (germline): LGHDT, YNNKEL (reference sequence). The CDR3 length is 13 residues. The CDR3 sequence is CASSQANSFIPFF. Here the CDR3 DNA reads TGTGCCAGCAGCCAAGCGAACAGCTTTATTCCGTTCTTC.